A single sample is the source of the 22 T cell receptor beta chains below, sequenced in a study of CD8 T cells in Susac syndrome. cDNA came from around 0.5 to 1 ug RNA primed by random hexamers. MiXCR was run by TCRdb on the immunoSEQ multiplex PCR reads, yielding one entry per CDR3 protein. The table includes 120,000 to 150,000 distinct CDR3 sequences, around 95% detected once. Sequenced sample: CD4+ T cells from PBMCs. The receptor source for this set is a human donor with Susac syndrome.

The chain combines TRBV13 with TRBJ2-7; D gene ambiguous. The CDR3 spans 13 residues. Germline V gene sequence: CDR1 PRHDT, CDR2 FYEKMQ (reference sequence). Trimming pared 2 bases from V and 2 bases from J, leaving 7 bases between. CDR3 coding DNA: TGTGCCAGCAGCTTAAGGAGTGCCTACGAGCAGTACTTC. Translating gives CASSLRSAYEQYF.

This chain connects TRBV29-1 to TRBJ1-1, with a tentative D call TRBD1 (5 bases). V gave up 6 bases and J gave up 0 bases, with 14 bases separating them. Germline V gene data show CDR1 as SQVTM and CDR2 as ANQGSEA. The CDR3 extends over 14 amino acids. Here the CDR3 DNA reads TGCAGCGTCACCAAGACAGTGATGAACACTGAAGCTTTCTTT. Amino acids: CSVTKTVMNTEAFF.

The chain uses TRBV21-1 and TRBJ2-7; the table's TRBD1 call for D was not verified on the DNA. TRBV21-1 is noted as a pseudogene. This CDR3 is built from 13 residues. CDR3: CATPGQGYHEQYF. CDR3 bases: TGTGCCACTCCGGGACAGGGGTACCACGAGCAGTACTTC.

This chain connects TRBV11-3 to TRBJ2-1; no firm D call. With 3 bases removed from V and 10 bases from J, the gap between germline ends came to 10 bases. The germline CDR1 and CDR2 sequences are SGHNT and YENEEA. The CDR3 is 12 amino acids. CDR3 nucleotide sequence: TGTGCCAGCAGCTTCCGCGGTGCGGAGCAGTTCTTC. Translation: CASSFRGAEQFF. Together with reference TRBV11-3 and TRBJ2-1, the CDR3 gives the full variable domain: EAGVVQSPRYKIIEKKQPVAFWCNPISGHNTLYWYLQNLGQGPELLIRYENEEAVDDSQLPKDRFSAERLKGVDSTLKIQPAELGDSAVYLCASSFRGAEQFFGPGTRLTVL.

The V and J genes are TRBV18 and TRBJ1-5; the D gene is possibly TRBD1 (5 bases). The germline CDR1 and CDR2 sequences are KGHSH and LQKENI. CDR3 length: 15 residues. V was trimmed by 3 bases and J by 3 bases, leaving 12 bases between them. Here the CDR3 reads CASSPSDRNNQPQHF. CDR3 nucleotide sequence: TGTGCCAGCTCACCTTCCGACAGAAACAATCAGCCCCAGCATTTT.

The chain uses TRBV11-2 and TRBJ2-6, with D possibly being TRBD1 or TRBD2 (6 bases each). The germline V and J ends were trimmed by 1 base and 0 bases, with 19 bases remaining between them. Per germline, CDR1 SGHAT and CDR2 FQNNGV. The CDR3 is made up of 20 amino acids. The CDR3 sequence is CASSLVRGASPNSGANVLTF. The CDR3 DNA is TGTGCCAGCAGCTTAGTTAGGGGGGCTTCACCAAACTCTGGGGCCAACGTCCTGACTTTC.

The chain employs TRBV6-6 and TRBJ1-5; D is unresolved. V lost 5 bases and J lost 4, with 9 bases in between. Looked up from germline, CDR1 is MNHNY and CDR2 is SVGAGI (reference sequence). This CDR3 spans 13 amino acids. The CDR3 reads CASSAQQNQPQHF. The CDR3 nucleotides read TGTGCCAGCAGTGCACAGCAGAATCAGCCCCAGCATTTT.

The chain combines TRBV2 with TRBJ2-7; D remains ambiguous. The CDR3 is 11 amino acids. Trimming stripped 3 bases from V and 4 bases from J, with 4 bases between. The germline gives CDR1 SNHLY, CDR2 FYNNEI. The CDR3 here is CASSERYEQYF. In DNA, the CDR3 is TGTGCCAGCAGTGAGCGGTACGAGCAGTACTTC.

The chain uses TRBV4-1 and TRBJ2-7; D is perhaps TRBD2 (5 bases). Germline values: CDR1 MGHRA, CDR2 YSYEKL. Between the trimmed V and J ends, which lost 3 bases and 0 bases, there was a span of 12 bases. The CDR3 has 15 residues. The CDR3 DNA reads TGCGCCAGCAGCCACCTAGCCCAAAGCTCCTACGAGCAGTACTTC. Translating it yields CASSHLAQSSYEQYF.

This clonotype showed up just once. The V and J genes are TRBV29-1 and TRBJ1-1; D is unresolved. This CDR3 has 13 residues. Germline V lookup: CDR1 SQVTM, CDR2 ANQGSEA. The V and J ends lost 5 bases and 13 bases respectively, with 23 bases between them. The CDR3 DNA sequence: TGCAGCGTTTTAACCCAGTCCCCAGCCGACGGTTTCTTT. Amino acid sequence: CSVLTQSPADGFF.

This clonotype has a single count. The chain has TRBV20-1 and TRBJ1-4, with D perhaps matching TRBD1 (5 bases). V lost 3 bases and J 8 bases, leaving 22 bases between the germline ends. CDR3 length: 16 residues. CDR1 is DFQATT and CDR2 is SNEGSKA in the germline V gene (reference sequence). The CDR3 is CSAREPQMSRGEKLFF. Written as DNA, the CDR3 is TGCAGTGCTAGGGAGCCTCAGATGAGCCGGGGGGAAAAACTGTTTTTT.

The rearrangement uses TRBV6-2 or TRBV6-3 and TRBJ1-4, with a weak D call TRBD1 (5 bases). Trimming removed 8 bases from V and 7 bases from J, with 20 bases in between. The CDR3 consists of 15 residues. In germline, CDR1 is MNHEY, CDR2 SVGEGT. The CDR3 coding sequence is TGTGCCAGCGGATCGATACACCCCGGGGGTGAAAAACTGTTTTTT. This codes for CASGSIHPGGEKLFF.

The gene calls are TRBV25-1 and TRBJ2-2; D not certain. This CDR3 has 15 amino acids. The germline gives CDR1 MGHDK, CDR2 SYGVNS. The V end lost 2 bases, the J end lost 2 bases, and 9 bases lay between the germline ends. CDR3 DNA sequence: TGTGCCAGCAGTGAAACGGCGGTTAACACCGGGGAGCTGTTTTTT. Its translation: CASSETAVNTGELFF.

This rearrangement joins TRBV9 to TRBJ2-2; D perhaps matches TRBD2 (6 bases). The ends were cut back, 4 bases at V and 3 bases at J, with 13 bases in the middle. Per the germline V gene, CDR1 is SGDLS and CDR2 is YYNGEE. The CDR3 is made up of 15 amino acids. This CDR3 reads CASSQLADYTGELFF. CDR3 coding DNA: TGTGCCAGCAGCCAATTAGCGGACTACACCGGGGAGCTGTTTTTT. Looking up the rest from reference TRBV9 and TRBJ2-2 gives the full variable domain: DSGVTQTPKHLITATGQRVTLRCSPRSGDLSVYWYQQSLDQGLQFLIQYYNGEERAKGNILERFSAQQFPDLHSELNLSSLELGDSALYFCASSQLADYTGELFFGEGSRLTVL.

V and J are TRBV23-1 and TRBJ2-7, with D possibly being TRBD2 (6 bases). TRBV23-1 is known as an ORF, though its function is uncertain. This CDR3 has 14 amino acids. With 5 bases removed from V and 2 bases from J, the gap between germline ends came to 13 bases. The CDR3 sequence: CASSNSPGAYEQYF. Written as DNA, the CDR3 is TGCGCCAGCAGTAATTCCCCGGGGGCCTACGAGCAGTACTTC.

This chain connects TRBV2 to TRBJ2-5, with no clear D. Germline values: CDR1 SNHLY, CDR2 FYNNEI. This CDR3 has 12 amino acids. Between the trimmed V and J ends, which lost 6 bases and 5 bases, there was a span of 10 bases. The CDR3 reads CASRRTSETQYF. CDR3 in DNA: TGTGCCAGCAGACGGACCTCGGAGACCCAGTACTTC.

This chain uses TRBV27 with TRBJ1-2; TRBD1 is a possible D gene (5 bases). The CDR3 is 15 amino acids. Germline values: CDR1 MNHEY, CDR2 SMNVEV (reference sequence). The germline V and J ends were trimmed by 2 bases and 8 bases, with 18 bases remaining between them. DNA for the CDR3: TGTGCCAGCAGTTTACAGGGTGTGGGTTACTCGGGCTACACCTTC. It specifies CASSLQGVGYSGYTF.

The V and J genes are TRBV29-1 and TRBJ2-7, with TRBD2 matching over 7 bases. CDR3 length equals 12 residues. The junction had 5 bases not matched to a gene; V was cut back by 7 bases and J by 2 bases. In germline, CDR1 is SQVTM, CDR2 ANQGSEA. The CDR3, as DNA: TGCAGCGCGGGGGGAACTCCCTACGAGCAGTACTTC. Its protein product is CSAGGTPYEQYF.

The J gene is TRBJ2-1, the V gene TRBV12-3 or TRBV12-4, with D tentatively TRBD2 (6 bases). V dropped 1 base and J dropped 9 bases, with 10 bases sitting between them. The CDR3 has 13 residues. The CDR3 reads CASSLGGVSEQFF. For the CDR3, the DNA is TGTGCCAGCAGTTTAGGCGGGGTTAGTGAGCAGTTCTTC.

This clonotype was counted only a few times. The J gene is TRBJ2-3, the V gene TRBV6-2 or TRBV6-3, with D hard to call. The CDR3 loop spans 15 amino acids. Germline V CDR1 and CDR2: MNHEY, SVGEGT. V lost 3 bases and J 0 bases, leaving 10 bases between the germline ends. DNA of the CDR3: TGTGCCAGCAGTTATGCGATAACTAGCACAGATACGCAGTATTTT. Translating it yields CASSYAITSTDTQYF.

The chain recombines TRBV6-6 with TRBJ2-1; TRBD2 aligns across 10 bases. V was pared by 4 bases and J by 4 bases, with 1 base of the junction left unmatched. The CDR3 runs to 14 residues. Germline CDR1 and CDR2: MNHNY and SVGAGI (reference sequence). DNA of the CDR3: TGTGCCAGCAGTTGGACTAGCGGATACAATGAGCAGTTCTTC. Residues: CASSWTSGYNEQFF.

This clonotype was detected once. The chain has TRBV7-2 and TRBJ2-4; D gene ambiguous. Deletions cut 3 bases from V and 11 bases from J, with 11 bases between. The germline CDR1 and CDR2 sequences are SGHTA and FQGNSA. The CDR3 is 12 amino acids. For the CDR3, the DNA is TGTGCCAGCAGCTTGGACCGGGTCCTTCAGTACTTC. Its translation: CASSLDRVLQYF. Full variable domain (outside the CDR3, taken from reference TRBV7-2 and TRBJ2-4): GAGVSQSPSNKVTEKGKDVELRCDPISGHTALYWYRQSLGQGLEFLIYFQGNSAPDKSGLPSDRFSAERTGGSVSTLTIQRTQQEDSAVYLCASSLDRVLQYFGAGTRLSVL.